Included here is one TCR beta chain sequence, with context. Looked up from germline, CDR1 is MNHEY and CDR2 is SVGAGI. CDR3 length equals 14 residues. Trimming cost V 6 bases and J 5 bases; bases outside gene matches: 5. Only in-frame clones appear in the TCRdb table, and some are missing; sequencing was by immunoSEQ multiplex PCR. The sample includes more than 400,000 clones, about nine tenths of them seen just once. This sample is part of a study of blood T cell repertoires in COVID-19. This chain joins TRBV6-5 and TRBJ1-5; 9 nucleotides align to TRBD1. The sequenced sample consisted of PBMCs or T cells enriched from blood (not recorded which). This TCR derives from a woman younger than 30 who had recovered from COVID-19. The CDR3 region is CASRVDRGYQPQHF. Here the CDR3 DNA reads TGTGCCAGCAGGGTGGACAGGGGTTATCAGCCCCAGCATTTT.